This T cell receptor beta chain originates from a study of control samples from healthy donors and cancer patients. Per germline, CDR1 LNHDA and CDR2 SQIVND (reference sequence). The CDR3 covers 15 residues. The V and J ends lost 4 bases and 0 bases respectively, with 9 bases between them. Profiling relied on immunoSEQ multiplex PCR, and the TCRdb table lists in-frame clones only, not all of them. The data show about 210,000 clones, and the top ten clones hold approximately 2.2%. The sequence was obtained from a woman aged 25 to 45 in good health. This sequence joins TRBV19 and TRBJ2-2; D not certain. The sequenced sample consisted of blood. The CDR3 loop is CASSNLGSNTGELFF. The CDR3, as DNA: TGTGCCAGTAGTAATCTGGGTTCGAACACCGGGGAGCTGTTTTTT.